The entry below describes one T cell receptor beta chain. Its target antigen remains unknown. Nothing much larger sits one base from this clone, and base qualities are not available. This record belongs to a study of response to subunit inactivated influenza vaccine (dated by TCRdb to 2016 to 2019). A note on the overall study: The study used deep quantitative T cell receptor repertoire profiling to track responses to a trivalent subunit inactivated influenza vaccine.

What the research found in general, with its limitations: It was suggested by the authors that each seasonal influenza vaccination may recruit only a limited number of new T cells.

The library was obtained by RT-PCR. The sequencer was an Illumina HiSeq 2500. The public reads were reprocessed in TCRdb via fastp at Q25 and MiXCR, keeping in-frame beta chains. Identical CDR3 proteins give one entry, which carries the most common genes and DNA. This sample comprises around 300,000 distinct CDR3 sequences, about 20% of them detected only once. The biggest ten clones account for about a tenth of the sample. Sequencing used PBMCs from blood, obtained roughly 20 months after vaccination. This clonotype originated in a man aged 45 to 70 who received an inactivated influenza vaccine. Donor details come from another sample of the same person, matched by shared clones.

The DNA reads as follows: TGTGCCAGCAGTTTGGCCTTAAACACCGGGGAGCTGTTTTTT. Translation gives CASSLALNTGELFF. Recombination linked TRBV12-3 or TRBV12-4 to TRBJ2-2; no D segment can be confidently identified. A distance of 7 bases separates the germline ends of V and J, which lose 3 bases and 2 bases respectively. Spanning cysteine to phenylalanine, the CDR3 consists of 14 amino acids. The kept DNA is CDR3 alone, 42 bases in frame from the first base.